This T cell receptor beta chain was identified in a study of vaccination and CD4 T cells after COVID-19. Sequence data for DNA of cultured CD4+ T cells were generated by the Oncomine TCR Beta short-read assay. TCRdb re-called the PCR reads with MiXCR, one entry per CDR3 protein. Of 20,000 or so distinct CDR3 sequences in the sample, around 50% were seen once. As to treatment: roughly 11-day PBMC culture with coronavirus spike peptide pools or control peptides (ViraFEST assay). Turning to this clonotype: Its antigen is currently unknown.

The receptor comes from a human donor who had recovered from COVID-19. The sample comprised CD4+ T cells from blood, cultured in vitro.

CDR3 bases: TGTGCCAGCAGCAAAGACAGCAGGGCCGGGGAGCTGTTTTTT. Translating it yields CASSKDSRAGELFF. The rearrangement uses TRBV7-6 and TRBJ2-2; tentatively, D is TRBD1 (5 bases). CDR1 and CDR2 from the germline V gene are SGHVS and FNYEAQ. The CDR3 has 14 residues. V was trimmed by 5 bases and J by 6 bases, leaving 13 bases between them.